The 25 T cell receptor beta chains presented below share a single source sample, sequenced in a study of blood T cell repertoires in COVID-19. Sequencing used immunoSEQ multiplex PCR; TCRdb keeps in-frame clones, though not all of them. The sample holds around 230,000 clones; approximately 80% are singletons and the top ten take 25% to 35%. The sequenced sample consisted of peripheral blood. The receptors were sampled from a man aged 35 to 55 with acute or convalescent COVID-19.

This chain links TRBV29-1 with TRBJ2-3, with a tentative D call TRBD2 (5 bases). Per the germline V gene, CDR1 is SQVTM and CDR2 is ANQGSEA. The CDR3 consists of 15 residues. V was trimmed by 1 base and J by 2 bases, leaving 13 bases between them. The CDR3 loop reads CSVEVGLGNTDTQYF. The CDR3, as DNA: TGCAGCGTTGAAGTCGGACTTGGGAACACAGATACGCAGTATTTT.

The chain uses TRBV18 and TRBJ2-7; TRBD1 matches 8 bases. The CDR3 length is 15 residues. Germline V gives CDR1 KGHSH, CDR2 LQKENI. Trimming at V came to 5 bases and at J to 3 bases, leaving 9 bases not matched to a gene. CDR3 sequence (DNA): TGTGCCAGCTCAGCCGGGACAGGAGATCTCTACGAGCAGTACTTC. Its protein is CASSAGTGDLYEQYF.

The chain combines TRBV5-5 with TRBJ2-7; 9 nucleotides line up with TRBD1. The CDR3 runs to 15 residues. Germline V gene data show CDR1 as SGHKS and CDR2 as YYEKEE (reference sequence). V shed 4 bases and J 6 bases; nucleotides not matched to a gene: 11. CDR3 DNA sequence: TGTGCCAGCAGCAGCCGGGACAGGGCGTTTACCGAGCAGTACTTC. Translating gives CASSSRDRAFTEQYF.

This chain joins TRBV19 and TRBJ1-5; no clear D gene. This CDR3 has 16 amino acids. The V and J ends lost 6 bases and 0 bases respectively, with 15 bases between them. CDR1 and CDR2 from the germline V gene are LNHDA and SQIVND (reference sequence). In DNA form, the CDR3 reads TGTGCCAGTAGACTAGCGGGCTGGGGTAGCAATCAGCCCCAGCATTTT. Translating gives CASRLAGWGSNQPQHF.

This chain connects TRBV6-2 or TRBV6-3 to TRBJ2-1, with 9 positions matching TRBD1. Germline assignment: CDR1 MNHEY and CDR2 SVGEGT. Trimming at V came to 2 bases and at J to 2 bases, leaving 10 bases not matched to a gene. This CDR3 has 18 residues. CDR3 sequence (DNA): TGTGCCAGCAGTTACCTCTTTCGGACAGGGGCTACCTACAATGAGCAGTTCTTC. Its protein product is CASSYLFRTGATYNEQFF.

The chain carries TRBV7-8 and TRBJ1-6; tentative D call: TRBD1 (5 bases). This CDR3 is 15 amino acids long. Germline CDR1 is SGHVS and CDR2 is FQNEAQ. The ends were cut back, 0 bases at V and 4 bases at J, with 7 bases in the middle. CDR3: CASSLARGYNSPLHF. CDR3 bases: TGTGCCAGCAGCTTAGCTAGGGGTTATAATTCACCCCTCCACTTT.

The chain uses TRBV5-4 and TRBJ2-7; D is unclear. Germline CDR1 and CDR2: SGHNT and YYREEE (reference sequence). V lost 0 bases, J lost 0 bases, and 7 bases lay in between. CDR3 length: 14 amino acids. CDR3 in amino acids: CASSLDRNSYEQYF. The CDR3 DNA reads TGTGCCAGCAGCTTGGACAGAAACTCCTACGAGCAGTACTTC.

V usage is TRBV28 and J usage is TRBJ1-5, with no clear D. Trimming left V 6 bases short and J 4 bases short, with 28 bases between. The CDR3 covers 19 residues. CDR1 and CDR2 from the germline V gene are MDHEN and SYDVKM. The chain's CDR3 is CASSLGLPGRMRQNQPQHF. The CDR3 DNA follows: TGTGCCAGCAGCTTGGGCTTACCTGGGCGAATGCGTCAAAATCAGCCCCAGCATTTT.

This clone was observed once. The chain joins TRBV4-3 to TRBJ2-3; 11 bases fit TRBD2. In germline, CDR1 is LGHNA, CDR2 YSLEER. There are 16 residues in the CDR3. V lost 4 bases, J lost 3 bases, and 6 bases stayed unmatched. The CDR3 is CASSPGLAGGTDTQYF. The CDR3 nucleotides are TGCGCCAGCAGCCCAGGACTAGCGGGTGGTACAGATACGCAGTATTTT.

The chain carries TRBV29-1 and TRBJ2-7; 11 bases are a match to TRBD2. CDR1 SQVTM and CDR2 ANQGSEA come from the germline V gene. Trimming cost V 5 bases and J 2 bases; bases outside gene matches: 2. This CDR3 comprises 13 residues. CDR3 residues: CSVLSGRAYEQYF. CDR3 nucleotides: TGCAGCGTTCTTAGCGGGAGGGCCTACGAGCAGTACTTC.

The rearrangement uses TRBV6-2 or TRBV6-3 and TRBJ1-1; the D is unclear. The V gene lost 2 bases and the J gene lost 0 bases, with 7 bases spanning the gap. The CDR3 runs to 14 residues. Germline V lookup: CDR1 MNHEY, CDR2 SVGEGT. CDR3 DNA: TGTGCCAGCAGTTACGGAGGCATGAACACTGAAGCTTTCTTT. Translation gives CASSYGGMNTEAFF.

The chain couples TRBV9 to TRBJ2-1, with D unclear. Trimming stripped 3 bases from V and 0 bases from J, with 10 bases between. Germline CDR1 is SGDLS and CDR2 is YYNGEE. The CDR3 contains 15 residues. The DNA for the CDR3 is TGTGCCAGCAGCGGGTCAGCTAGCTCCTACAATGAGCAGTTCTTC. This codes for CASSGSASSYNEQFF.

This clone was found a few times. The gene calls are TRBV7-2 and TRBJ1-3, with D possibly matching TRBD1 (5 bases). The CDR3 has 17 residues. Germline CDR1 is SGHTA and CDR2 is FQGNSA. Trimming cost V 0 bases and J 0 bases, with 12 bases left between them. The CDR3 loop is CASSLAAGPYSGNTIYF. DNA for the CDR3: TGTGCCAGCAGCTTAGCGGCAGGGCCTTACTCTGGAAACACCATATATTTT.

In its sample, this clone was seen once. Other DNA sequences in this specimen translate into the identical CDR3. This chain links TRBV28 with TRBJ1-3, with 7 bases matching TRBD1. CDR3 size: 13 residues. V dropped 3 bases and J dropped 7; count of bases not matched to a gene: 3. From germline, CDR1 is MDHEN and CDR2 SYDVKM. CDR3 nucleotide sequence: TGTGCCAGCAGTTTTAACAGGGGCAACACCATATATTTT. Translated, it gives CASSFNRGNTIYF.

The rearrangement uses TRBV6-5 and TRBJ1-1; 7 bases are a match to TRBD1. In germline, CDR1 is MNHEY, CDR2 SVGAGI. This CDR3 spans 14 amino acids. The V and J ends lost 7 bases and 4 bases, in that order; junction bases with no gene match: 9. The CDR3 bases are TGTGCCAGCACCCAGCAGGGGGTGGGCACTGAAGCTTTCTTT. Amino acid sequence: CASTQQGVGTEAFF.

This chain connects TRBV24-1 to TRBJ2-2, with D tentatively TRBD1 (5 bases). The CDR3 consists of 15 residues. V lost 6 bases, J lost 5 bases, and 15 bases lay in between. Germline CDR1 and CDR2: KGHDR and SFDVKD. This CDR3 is CATSRSSGKTGELFF. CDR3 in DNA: TGTGCCACCAGTCGCAGTTCAGGGAAAACCGGGGAGCTGTTTTTT.

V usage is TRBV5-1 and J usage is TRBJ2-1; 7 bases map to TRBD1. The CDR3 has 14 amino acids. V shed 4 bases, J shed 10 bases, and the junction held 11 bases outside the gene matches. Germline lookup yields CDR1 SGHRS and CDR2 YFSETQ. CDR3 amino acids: CASSGDSHLGEQFF. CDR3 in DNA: TGCGCCAGCAGCGGGGACAGCCACCTTGGAGAGCAGTTCTTC.

The chain's CDR3 is CAWSARVGGYTF. CDR3 bases: TGTGCCTGGAGTGCGCGGGTCGGTGGCTACACCTTC. The chain couples TRBV30 to TRBJ1-2; D remains ambiguous. The CDR3 runs 12 residues. Trimming removed 1 base at V and 7 bases at J, with 10 bases between. Germline loops: CDR1 GTSNPN, CDR2 SVGIG (reference sequence).

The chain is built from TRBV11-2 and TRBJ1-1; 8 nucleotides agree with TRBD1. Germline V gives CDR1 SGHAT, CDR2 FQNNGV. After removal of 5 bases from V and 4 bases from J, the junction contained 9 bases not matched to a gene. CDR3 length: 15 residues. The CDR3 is CASSLVTGVGTEAFF. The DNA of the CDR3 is TGTGCCAGCAGCCTAGTGACAGGGGTGGGCACTGAAGCTTTCTTT.

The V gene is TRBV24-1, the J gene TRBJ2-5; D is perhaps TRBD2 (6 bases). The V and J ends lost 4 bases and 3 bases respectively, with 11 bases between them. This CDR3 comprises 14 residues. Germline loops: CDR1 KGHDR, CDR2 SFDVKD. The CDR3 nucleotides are TGTGCCACCAGTGACGGGGGTCTGGAAGAGACCCAGTACTTC. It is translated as CATSDGGLEETQYF.

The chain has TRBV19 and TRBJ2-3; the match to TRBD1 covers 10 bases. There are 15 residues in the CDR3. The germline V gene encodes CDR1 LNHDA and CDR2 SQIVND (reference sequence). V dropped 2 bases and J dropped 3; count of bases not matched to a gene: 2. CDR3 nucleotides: TGTGCCAGTAGTATACCGGGACAGGGGACAGATACGCAGTATTTT. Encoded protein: CASSIPGQGTDTQYF. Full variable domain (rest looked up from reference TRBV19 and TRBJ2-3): DGGITQSPKYLFRKEGQNVTLSCEQNLNHDAMYWYRQDPGQGLRLIYYSQIVNDFQKGDIAEGYSVSREKKESFPLTVTSAQKNPTAFYLCASSIPGQGTDTQYFGPGTRLTVL.

The CDR3 nucleotides read TGTGCCAGTACCCCAGACAGGGGGGTTGGCTACACCTTC. Amino acid sequence: CASTPDRGVGYTF. This chain joins TRBV19 and TRBJ1-2, with 9 bases that match TRBD1. This CDR3 contains 13 residues. Germline V gene sequence: CDR1 LNHDA, CDR2 SQIVND (reference sequence). V lost 7 bases and J lost 7; bases outside the gene matches: 7.

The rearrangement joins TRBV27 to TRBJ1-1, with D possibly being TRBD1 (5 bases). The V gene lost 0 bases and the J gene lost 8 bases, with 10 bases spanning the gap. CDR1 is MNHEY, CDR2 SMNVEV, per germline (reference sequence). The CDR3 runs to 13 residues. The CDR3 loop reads CASSLSIGGEAFF. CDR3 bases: TGTGCCAGCAGTTTATCGATCGGGGGGGAAGCTTTCTTT.

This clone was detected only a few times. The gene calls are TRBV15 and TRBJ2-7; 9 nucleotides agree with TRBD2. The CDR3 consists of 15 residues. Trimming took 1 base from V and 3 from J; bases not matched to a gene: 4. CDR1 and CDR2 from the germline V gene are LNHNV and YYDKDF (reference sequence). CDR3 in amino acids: CATSRALAGNYEQYF. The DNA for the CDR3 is TGTGCCACCAGCAGAGCACTAGCGGGTAACTACGAGCAGTACTTC.

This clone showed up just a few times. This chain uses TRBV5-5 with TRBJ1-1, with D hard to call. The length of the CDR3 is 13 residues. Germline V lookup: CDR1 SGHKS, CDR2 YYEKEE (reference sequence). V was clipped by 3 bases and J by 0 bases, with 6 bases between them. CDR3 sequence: CASSWAMNTEAFF. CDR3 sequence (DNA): TGTGCCAGCAGCTGGGCAATGAACACTGAAGCTTTCTTT.